What follows are 25 T cell receptor beta chains derived from one specimen sequenced in a study of blood T cells in healthy people across ages. Using a J-beta primer mix together with a sample-barcoded 5' primer, a second PCR was run for about 6 to 11 cycles. One entry per CDR3 protein results from TCRdb running MiXCR on the 5' RACE reads. The sample records 1.5 million to 2 million distinct CDR3 sequences, roughly 50% being singletons. The specimen was blood. The receptors here all came from a woman in her thirties or forties in good health.

Details on this clonotype: A much larger clone lies one base from this, so it may be a read error. This sequence joins TRBV4-3 and TRBJ1-2, with D hard to call. CDR1 is LGHNA, CDR2 YSLEER, per germline. This CDR3 has 13 amino acids. The CDR3 loop is CASIQDELSGYTF. The CDR3, as DNA: TGCGCCAGCATCCAAGATGAGTTAAGTGGCTACACCTTC.

The chain employs TRBV29-1 and TRBJ1-4; possible D gene TRBD1, 5 bases. This CDR3 is 12 amino acids long. Germline V lookup: CDR1 SQVTM, CDR2 ANQGSEA. With 7 bases removed from V and 8 bases from J, the gap between germline ends came to 14 bases. The chain's CDR3 is CSAQGSGEKLFF. The CDR3 coding sequence is TGCAGCGCTCAGGGCTCGGGGGAAAAACTGTTTTTT.

This clonotype has just a few counts. The chain has TRBV18 and TRBJ1-5; D unclear. The V end was cut by 3 bases, the J end by 2 bases, with 5 bases between. This CDR3 region has 13 residues. Germline assignment: CDR1 KGHSH and CDR2 LQKENI. The CDR3 region is CASSPAGNQPQHF. The CDR3 region has the DNA TGTGCCAGCTCACCCGCAGGCAATCAGCCCCAGCATTTT.

J is TRBJ2-2 and V is TRBV7-2; perhaps TRBD1 as D (7 bases). From germline, CDR1 is SGHTA and CDR2 FQGNSA. The CDR3 is 14 amino acids. The V gene lost 1 base and the J gene lost 7 bases, with 10 bases spanning the gap. The CDR3 nucleotides read TGTGCCAGCAGCTTAGACAGGGGAGGCGGGGAGCTGTTTTTT. It specifies CASSLDRGGGELFF. The full variable domain, completed using reference TRBV7-2 and TRBJ2-2, is GAGVSQSPSNKVTEKGKDVELRCDPISGHTALYWYRQSLGQGLEFLIYFQGNSAPDKSGLPSDRFSAERTGGSVSTLTIQRTQQEDSAVYLCASSLDRGGGELFFGEGSRLTVL.

The CDR3 protein is CATAVLQGRSDEQYF. CDR3 bases: TGTGCCACCGCAGTTCTACAGGGGAGATCTGACGAGCAGTACTTC. The gene calls are TRBV6-5 and TRBJ2-7; 7 bases line up with TRBD1. This CDR3 has 15 residues. V gave up 10 bases and J gave up 5 bases; unmatched junction bases: 17. CDR1 and CDR2 from the germline V gene are MNHEY and SVGAGI.

This clonotype turned up a few times. The chain links TRBV7-9 to TRBJ2-4; possible D gene TRBD2, 6 bases. The DNA matches TRBJ2-5 better at its end, which makes the J call doubtful. The length of the CDR3 is 13 residues. Germline assignment: CDR1 SEHNR and CDR2 FQNEAQ (reference sequence). The CDR3: CASRGLLKETQYF. DNA of the CDR3: TGTGCCAGCCGGGGACTCTTAAAAGAGACCCAGTACTTC.

This clonotype is a singleton in its sample. This chain uses TRBV15 with TRBJ2-1, with 8 positions matching TRBD1. Unmatched junction bases numbered 10, after V lost 5 bases and J lost 7 bases. The CDR3 runs to 15 residues. Germline V gene data show CDR1 as LNHNV and CDR2 as YYDKDF (reference sequence). In DNA, the CDR3 is TGTGCCACCAGCCCCCAGTGGAGACAGGGGAATGAGCAGTTCTTC. It yields the protein CATSPQWRQGNEQFF.

The chain is built from TRBV4-1 and TRBJ1-6, with D possibly TRBD1 on 6 matching bases. CDR1 is MGHRA, CDR2 YSYEKL, per germline. The CDR3 loop spans 17 amino acids. V lost 2 bases and J lost 5, with 16 bases in between. The CDR3 bases are TGCGCCAGCAGCCAAATAAAGACAGGCCTTAATAATTCACCCCTCCACTTT. Translating gives CASSQIKTGLNNSPLHF.

This clonotype was counted between two and nine times. This chain connects TRBV5-1 to TRBJ2-1; 9 bases are a match to TRBD1. The CDR3 spans 15 residues. The J segment lost 6 bases and the V segment lost 5 bases, leaving 9 bases of the junction unmatched. CDR1 is SGHRS and CDR2 is YFSETQ in the germline V gene. The CDR3 sequence is CASRPPGQGGNEQFF. The CDR3 region has the DNA TGCGCCAGCAGGCCTCCGGGACAGGGAGGCAATGAGCAGTTCTTC.

This clonotype has just a few counts. The genes are TRBV7-2 and TRBJ2-1, with a weak D call TRBD2 (7 bases). Germline CDR1 SGHTA, CDR2 FQGNSA. V gave up 5 bases and J gave up 3 bases, with 14 bases separating them. CDR3 length equals 15 residues. CDR3 coding DNA: TGTGCCAGCAGCACGAGAGGGGGGGTCTACAATGAGCAGTTCTTC. Protein: CASSTRGGVYNEQFF.

The chain combines TRBV28 with TRBJ2-5, with TRBD1 identical over 8 bases. The CDR3 is made up of 13 amino acids. Germline V lookup: CDR1 MDHEN, CDR2 SYDVKM. The V gene end was trimmed by 6 bases and the J gene end by 13 bases; junction bases not matched to a gene: 13. In DNA form, the CDR3 reads TGTGCCAGCAGCACAGGGGGTATCTACGAGCGGTACTTC. It is translated as CASSTGGIYERYF.

This clonotype was found a few times. This chain uses TRBV4-1 with TRBJ1-1; D gene ambiguous. The CDR3 covers 13 residues. Trimming removed 7 bases at V and 2 bases at J, with 11 bases between. Germline CDR1 reads MGHRA; CDR2 reads YSYEKL. The CDR3 nucleotides are TGCGCCAGCAAGCCACTGGGAAACACTGAAGCTTTCTTT. Residues: CASKPLGNTEAFF.

This sequence joins TRBV5-1 and TRBJ2-7, with TRBD2 matching 7 bases. The V segment lost 4 bases and the J segment 1 base; nucleotides outside the gene matches: 5. CDR3 length: 14 amino acids. Germline V gives CDR1 SGHRS, CDR2 YFSETQ. The DNA of the CDR3 is TGCGCCAGCAGCGTCAGGGAGGGGTCCTACGAGCAGTACTTC. Its translation: CASSVREGSYEQYF.

The rearrangement links TRBV27 to TRBJ2-5; the match to TRBD1 covers 7 bases. The J call is in doubt because the DNA end fits TRBJ2-7 better. This CDR3 spans 16 amino acids. Looked up from germline, CDR1 is MNHEY and CDR2 is SMNVEV (reference sequence). CDR3 coding DNA: TGTGCCAGCAGTTTCCAACCGGCCGACAGGGTCCACGAGCAGTACTTC. Encoded protein: CASSFQPADRVHEQYF.

J is TRBJ2-1 and V is TRBV7-9; 9 nucleotides line up with TRBD1. V lost 7 bases to trimming and J lost 4 bases; unmatched junction nucleotides: 5. Germline CDR1 is SEHNR and CDR2 is FQNEAQ (reference sequence). This CDR3 contains 14 residues. The CDR3 loop is CASNLGQGYNEQFF. In DNA form, the CDR3 reads TGTGCCAGCAATCTGGGACAGGGATACAATGAGCAGTTCTTC.

This clonotype was detected a few times. The rearrangement uses TRBV4-3 and TRBJ1-2; no clear D. With 2 bases removed from V and 6 bases from J, the gap between germline ends came to 16 bases. The V gene's germline CDR1 is LGHNA and CDR2 YSLEER. The CDR3 runs 15 residues. In nucleotides, the CDR3 is TGCGCCAGCAGCCAAAGCCACCGGCTAACTCATGGCTACACCTTC. Protein product: CASSQSHRLTHGYTF.

This clonotype occurred many times. A read error may produce the germline difference seen at one junction end. The chain uses TRBV5-1 and TRBJ2-1; D gene ambiguous. Germline lookup yields CDR1 SGHRS and CDR2 YFSETQ. The CDR3 has 15 amino acids. The CDR3 reads CASSLEAASYNEQFF. The DNA of the CDR3 is TGTGCCAGCAGCTTAGAGGCGGCCTCCTACAATGAGCAGTTCTTC.

This clonotype was seen many times. The rearrangement uses TRBV7-2 and TRBJ2-3; 8 bases match TRBD1. The CDR3 has 14 residues. With 3 bases clipped from V and 4 bases from J, the junction kept 3 bases outside the gene matches. The V gene's germline CDR1 is SGHTA and CDR2 FQGNSA. The CDR3 bases are TGTGCCAGCAGCTTGGACAGGGCGGCAGATACGCAGTATTTT. Translating it yields CASSLDRAADTQYF. Based on the CDR3 plus reference TRBV7-2 and TRBJ2-3, the full variable domain is GAGVSQSPSNKVTEKGKDVELRCDPISGHTALYWYRQSLGQGLEFLIYFQGNSAPDKSGLPSDRFSAERTGGSVSTLTIQRTQQEDSAVYLCASSLDRAADTQYFGPGTRLTVL.

The chain is built from TRBV3-1 and TRBJ2-5, with a possible D match to TRBD1 (6 bases). The J call is doubtful: the DNA matches TRBJ2-4 better. The CDR3 covers 16 residues. The germline CDR1 and CDR2 sequences are LGHDT and YNNKEL (reference sequence). CDR3 nucleotides: TGTGCCAGCAGCCCAACCCCCCCAGGGGCCGGGAACATTCAGTACTTC. As protein: CASSPTPPGAGNIQYF.

V and J are TRBV12-3 or TRBV12-4 and TRBJ2-2, with D tentatively TRBD2 (5 bases). The CDR3 contains 14 residues. V lost 7 bases, J lost 3 bases, and 12 bases lay in between. CDR3 sequence reads: CASNLGIDTGELFF. The DNA of the CDR3 is TGTGCCAGCAATCTCGGGATAGACACCGGGGAGCTGTTTTTT.

This chain joins TRBV28 and TRBJ2-1; TRBD2 matches at 14 bases. Germline V lookup: CDR1 MDHEN, CDR2 SYDVKM. There are 16 residues in the CDR3. V lost 6 bases to trimming and J lost 9 bases; unmatched junction nucleotides: 10. The CDR3 loop is CASRPRTSGGTAEQFF. The CDR3 nucleotides read TGTGCCAGCAGACCCCGGACTAGCGGGGGGACCGCTGAGCAGTTCTTC.

V is TRBV5-1 and J is TRBJ2-3; TRBD2 might be the D (6 bases). V lost 0 bases, J lost 6 bases, and 14 bases lay in between. This CDR3 has 15 amino acids. Germline-derived CDR1 and CDR2 are SGHRS and YFSETQ. The CDR3 DNA follows: TGCGCCAGCAGCTTGGCGCGGGGACCGAGGGATACGCAGTATTTT. This encodes CASSLARGPRDTQYF.

The V and J genes are TRBV5-6 and TRBJ1-1; 7 bases fit TRBD1. The CDR3 has 18 residues. The V segment lost 1 base and the J segment 4 bases; nucleotides outside the gene matches: 16. Germline CDR1 and CDR2: SGHDT and YYEEEE. CDR3: CASSLRDRERGLGTEAFF. DNA of the CDR3: TGTGCCAGCAGCTTGAGAGATCGGGAGAGGGGGCTGGGCACTGAAGCTTTCTTT.

Only a few counts were recorded for this clonotype. This chain uses TRBV12-3 or TRBV12-4 with TRBJ2-3, with D perhaps TRBD2 (7 bases). The CDR3 sequence is 15 residues long. V was pared by 4 bases and J by 5 bases, with 16 bases between. The CDR3 sequence is CASSSQKGGRDTQYF. The CDR3, as DNA: TGTGCCAGCAGTTCCCAAAAGGGGGGGAGAGATACGCAGTATTTT.

A remark on this clonotype: The junction shows a germline mismatch at one end, possibly a read error. The V call is TRBV7-2, the J call TRBJ1-6; weak D call: TRBD1 (6 bases). CDR3 length equals 14 residues. Germline CDR1 reads SGHTA; CDR2 reads FQGNSA. The CDR3 sequence: CASSLTGMNSPLHF. DNA for the CDR3: TGCGCCAGCAGCTTAACAGGGATGAATTCACCCCTCCACTTT.